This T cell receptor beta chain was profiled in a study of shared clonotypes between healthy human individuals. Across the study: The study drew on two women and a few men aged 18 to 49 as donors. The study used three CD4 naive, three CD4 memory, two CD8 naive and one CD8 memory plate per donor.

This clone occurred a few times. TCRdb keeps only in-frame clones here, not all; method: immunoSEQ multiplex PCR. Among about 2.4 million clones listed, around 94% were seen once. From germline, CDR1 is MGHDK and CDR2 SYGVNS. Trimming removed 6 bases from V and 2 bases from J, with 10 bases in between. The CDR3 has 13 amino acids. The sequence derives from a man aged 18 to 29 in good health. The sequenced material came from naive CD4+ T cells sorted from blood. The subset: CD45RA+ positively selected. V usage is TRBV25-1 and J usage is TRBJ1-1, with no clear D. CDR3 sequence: CASSVTSNTEAFF. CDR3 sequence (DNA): TGTGCCAGCAGCGTAACAAGCAACACTGAAGCTTTCTTT.